This TCR beta chain was sequenced for a study of graft-versus-host responses after intestinal transplantation. Across the whole study: Uniformly, recipients were administered anti-thymocyte globulin induction with subsequent tacrolimus and steroids for roughly three years. Findings of the study overall: Early post-transplant HvG declines showed an association with peak circulating GvH clone levels.

In its sample, this clone ranks as medium-sized. This CDR3 comprises 16 residues. V was cut by 1 base and J by 2 bases, with 13 bases left in between. Germline-derived CDR1 and CDR2 are SEHNR and FQNEAQ (reference sequence). Using immunoSEQ multiplex PCR, the repertoire was profiled, and TCRdb retains in-frame clones only, with some absent. This sample has fewer than 15,000 clones, with under 35% found just once. With some 200,000 irradiated, violet-dye-labeled stimulator cells, some 200,000 CFSE-labeled responder cells were plated. Material: alloreactive CD4+ T cells from a mixed lymphocyte reaction culture, obtained before intestinal transplant. The subset here: CFSE-low proliferating T cells sorted from approximately six-day pre-transplant mixed lymphocyte reaction (GvH or HvG direction). This chain uses TRBV7-9 with TRBJ2-3, with D maybe TRBD2 (6 bases). The TCR sequence derives from a human patient who received an intestinal transplant. The CDR3 sequence is CASSLGSAGSTDTQYF. CDR3 bases: TGTGCCAGCAGCTTAGGGTCGGCGGGATCCACAGATACGCAGTATTTT.